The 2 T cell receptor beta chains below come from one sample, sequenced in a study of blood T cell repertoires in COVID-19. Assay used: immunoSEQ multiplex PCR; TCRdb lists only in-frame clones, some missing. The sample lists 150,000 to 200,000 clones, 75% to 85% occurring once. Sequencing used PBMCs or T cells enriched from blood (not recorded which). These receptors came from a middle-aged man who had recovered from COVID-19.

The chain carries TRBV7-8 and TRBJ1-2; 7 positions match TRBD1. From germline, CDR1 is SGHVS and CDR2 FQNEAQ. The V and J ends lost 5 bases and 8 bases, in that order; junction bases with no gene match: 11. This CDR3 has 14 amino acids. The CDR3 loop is CASSALGGATGYTF. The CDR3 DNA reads TGTGCCAGCAGCGCCTTAGGGGGCGCGACGGGCTACACCTTC.

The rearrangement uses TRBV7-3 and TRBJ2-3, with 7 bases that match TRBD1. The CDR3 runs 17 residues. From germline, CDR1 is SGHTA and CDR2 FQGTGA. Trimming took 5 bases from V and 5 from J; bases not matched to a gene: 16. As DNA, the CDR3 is TGTGCCAGCAGCCCGAGGGGGCCAGGGGACATCCAAGATACGCAGTATTTT. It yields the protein CASSPRGPGDIQDTQYF. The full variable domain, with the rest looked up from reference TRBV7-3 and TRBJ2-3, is GAGVSQTPSNKVTEKGKYVELRCDPISGHTALYWYRQSLGQGPEFLIYFQGTGAADDSGLPNDRFFAVRPEGSVSTLKIQRTERGDSAVYLCASSPRGPGDIQDTQYFGPGTRLTVL.